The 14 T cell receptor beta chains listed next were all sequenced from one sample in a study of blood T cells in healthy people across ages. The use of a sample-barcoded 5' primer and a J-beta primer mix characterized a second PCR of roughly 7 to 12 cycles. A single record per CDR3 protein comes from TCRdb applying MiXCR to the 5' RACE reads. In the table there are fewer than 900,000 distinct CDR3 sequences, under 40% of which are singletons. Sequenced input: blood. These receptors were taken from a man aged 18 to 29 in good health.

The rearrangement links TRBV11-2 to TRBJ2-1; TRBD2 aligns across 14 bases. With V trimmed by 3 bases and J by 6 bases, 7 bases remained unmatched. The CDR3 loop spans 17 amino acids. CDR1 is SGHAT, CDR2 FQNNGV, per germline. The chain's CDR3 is CASSFLRLAGGSNEQFF. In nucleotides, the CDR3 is TGTGCCAGCAGCTTCCTCAGACTAGCGGGGGGGTCCAATGAGCAGTTCTTC.

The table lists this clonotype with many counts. The CDR3 DNA reads TGCAGCGTTGAAACTAGCGGGGCCCCAGGGGCGCAGTATTTT. Residues: CSVETSGAPGAQYF. The rearrangement links TRBV29-1 to TRBJ2-3; 10 bases agree with TRBD2. CDR1 and CDR2 from the germline V gene are SQVTM and ANQGSEA. The V and J ends lost 2 bases and 10 bases, in that order; junction bases with no gene match: 9. This CDR3 has 14 amino acids.

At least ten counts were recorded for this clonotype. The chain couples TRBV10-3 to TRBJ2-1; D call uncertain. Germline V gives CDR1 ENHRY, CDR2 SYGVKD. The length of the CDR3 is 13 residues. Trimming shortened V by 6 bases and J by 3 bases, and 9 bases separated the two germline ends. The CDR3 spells CAISGGDYNEQFF. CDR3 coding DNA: TGTGCCATCAGCGGCGGAGACTACAATGAGCAGTTCTTC.

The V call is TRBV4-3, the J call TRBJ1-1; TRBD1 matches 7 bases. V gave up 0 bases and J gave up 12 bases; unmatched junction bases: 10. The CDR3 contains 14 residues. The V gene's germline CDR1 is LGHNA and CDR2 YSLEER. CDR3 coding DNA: TGCGCCAGCAGCCAAGACCTCTCCGGACAGGCTCCTTTCTTT. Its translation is CASSQDLSGQAPFF.

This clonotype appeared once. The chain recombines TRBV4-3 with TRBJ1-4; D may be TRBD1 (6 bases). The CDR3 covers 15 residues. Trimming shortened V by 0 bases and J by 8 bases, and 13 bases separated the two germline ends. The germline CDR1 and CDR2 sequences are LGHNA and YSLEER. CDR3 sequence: CASSQDGGHPEKLFF. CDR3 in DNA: TGCGCCAGCAGCCAAGATGGGGGGCATCCGGAAAAACTGTTTTTT.

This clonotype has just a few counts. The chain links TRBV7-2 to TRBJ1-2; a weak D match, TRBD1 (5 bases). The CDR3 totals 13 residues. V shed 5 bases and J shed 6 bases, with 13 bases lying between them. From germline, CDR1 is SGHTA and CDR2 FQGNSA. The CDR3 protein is CASSPTGTDGYTF. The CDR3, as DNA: TGTGCCAGCAGCCCAACCGGGACGGATGGCTACACCTTC.

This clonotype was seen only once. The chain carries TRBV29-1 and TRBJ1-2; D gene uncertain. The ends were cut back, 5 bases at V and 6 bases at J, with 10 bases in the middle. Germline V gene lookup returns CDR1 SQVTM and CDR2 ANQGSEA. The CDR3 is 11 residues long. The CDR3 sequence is CSVPVFHGYTF. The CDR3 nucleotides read TGCAGCGTTCCAGTTTTCCATGGCTACACCTTC.

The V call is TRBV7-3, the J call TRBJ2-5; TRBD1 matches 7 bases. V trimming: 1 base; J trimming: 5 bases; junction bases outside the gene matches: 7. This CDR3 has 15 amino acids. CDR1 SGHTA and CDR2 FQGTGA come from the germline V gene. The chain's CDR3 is CASSLNPGGTETQYF. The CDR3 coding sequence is TGTGCCAGCAGCTTAAATCCAGGGGGTACGGAGACCCAGTACTTC.

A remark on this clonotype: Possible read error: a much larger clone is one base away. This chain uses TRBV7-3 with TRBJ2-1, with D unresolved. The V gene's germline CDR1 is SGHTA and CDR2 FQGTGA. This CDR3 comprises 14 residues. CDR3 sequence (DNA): TGTGCCAGCACCGTCGATCCGTCCTACAATGAGCAGCTCTTC. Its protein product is CASTVDPSYNEQLF.

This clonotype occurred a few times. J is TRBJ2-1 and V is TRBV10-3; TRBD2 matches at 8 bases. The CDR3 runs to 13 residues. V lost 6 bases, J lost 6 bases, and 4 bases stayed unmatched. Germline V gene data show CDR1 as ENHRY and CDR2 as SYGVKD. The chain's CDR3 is CAISGLAPNEQFF. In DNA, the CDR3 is TGTGCCATCAGCGGACTAGCTCCCAATGAGCAGTTCTTC.

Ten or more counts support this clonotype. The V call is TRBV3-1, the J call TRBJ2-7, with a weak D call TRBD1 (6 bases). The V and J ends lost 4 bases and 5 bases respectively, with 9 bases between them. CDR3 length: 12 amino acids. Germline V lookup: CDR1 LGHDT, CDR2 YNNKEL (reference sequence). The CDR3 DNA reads TGTGCCAGCAGCCCCAGGGGTGACGAGCAGTACTTC. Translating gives CASSPRGDEQYF.

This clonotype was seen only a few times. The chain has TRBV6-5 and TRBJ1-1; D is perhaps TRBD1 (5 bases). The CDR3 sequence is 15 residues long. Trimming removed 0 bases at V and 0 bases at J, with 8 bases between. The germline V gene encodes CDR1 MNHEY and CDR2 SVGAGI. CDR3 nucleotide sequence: TGTGCCAGCAGTTACTCGAAGACAGTGAACACTGAAGCTTTCTTT. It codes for CASSYSKTVNTEAFF.

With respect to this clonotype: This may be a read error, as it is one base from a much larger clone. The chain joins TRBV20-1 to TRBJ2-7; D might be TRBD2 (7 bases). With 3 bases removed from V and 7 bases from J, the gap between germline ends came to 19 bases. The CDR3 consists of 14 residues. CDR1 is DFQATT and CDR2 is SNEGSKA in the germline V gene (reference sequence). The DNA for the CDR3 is TGCAGTGCTAGGGCGGGGGCCTTGTACAATGAGCAGTACTTC. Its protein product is CSARAGALYNEQYF.

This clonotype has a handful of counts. The CDR3 reads CASSLGPELETQYF. The CDR3 bases are TGCGCCAGCAGCCTCGGACCGGAGTTGGAGACCCAGTACTTC. This chain uses TRBV5-1 with TRBJ2-5; D not resolved. The CDR3 sequence is 14 residues long. The V end was cut by 4 bases, the J end by 5 bases, with 15 bases between. Germline CDR1 reads SGHRS; CDR2 reads YFSETQ. The variable domain in full, completed from reference TRBV5-1 and TRBJ2-5, reads KAGVTQTPRYLIKTRGQQVTLSCSPISGHRSVSWYQQTPGQGLQFLFEYFSETQRNKGNFPGRFSGRQFSNSRSEMNVSTLELGDSALYLCASSLGPELETQYFGPGTRLLVL.